This TCR beta chain was sequenced during a study of neurological immune-mediated disorders. Findings and caveats of the study: Sharing of CDR3 amino acid sequences among expanded clones across subjects was absent, suggesting private repertoires in all groups.

This clonotype was picked up many times. Its target is unknown. V was shortened by 0 bases and J by 7 bases, with 13 bases between the two germline ends. CDR1 SGHRS and CDR2 YFSETQ come from the germline V gene. There are 15 residues in the CDR3. TCRdb re-called the 5' RACE reads with MiXCR, one entry per CDR3 protein. Here the sample spans about 66,000 distinct CDR3 sequences, around 4.8% being singletons. This clonotype was sampled from a woman in her seventies with multiple sclerosis. Sequenced: PBMCs. The J gene is TRBJ2-2, the V gene TRBV5-1; D unresolved. CDR3: CASSLAQVEIGELFF. In DNA form, the CDR3 reads TGCGCCAGCAGCTTGGCTCAGGTCGAGATCGGGGAGCTGTTTTTT.